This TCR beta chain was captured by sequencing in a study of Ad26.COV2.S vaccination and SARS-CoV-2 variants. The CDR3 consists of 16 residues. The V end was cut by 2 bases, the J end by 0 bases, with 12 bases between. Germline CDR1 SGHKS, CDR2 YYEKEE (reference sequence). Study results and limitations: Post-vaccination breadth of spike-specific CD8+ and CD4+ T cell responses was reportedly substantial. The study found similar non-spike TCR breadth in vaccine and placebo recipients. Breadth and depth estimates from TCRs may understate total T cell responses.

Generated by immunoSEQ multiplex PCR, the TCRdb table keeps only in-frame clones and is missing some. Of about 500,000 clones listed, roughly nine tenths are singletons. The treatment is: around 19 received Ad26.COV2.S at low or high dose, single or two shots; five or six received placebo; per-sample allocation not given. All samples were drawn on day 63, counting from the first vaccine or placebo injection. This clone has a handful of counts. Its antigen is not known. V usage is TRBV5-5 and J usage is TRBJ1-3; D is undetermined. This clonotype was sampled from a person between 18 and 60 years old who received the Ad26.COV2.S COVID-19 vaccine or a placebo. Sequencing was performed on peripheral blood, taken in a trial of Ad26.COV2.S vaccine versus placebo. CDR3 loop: CASSLVPASSGNTIYF. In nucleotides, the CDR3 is TGTGCCAGCAGCTTAGTTCCGGCCTCCTCTGGAAACACCATATATTTT.